The source of this T cell receptor (beta chain) is a study of T cell repertoires in cytomegalovirus infection. Overall study: A matching HLA type, together with CMV infection, was signaled by public TCR beta signatures.

Study outcomes and limitations: The ex vivo response was dominated by HLA-C-restricted CMV-specific TCR beta clonotypes. Frequencies of public TCR beta families were cumulated, and this identified carriers of CMV plus the relevant HLA.

This clonotype has a count of ten or more. Its antigen is currently unknown. TCRdb processed the reads anew with MiXCR; each CDR3 protein has one entry. Of 150,000 or so distinct CDR3 sequences in the sample, under 8.5% were seen once. The CDR3 totals 18 residues. With 0 bases clipped from V and 3 bases from J, the junction kept 7 bases outside the gene matches. Germline V gene lookup returns CDR1 SGHTA and CDR2 FQGNSA. Material: PBMCs. The receptor's source is a human donor in good health (CMV status not recorded). Some clones in this sample may be carry-over from other donors' samples. The V call is TRBV7-2, the J call TRBJ2-3; 12 nucleotides line up with TRBD2. CDR3: CASSLALGLAGRTDTQYF. The CDR3 bases are TGTGCCAGCAGCTTAGCTTTGGGACTAGCGGGTAGAACAGATACGCAGTATTTT.